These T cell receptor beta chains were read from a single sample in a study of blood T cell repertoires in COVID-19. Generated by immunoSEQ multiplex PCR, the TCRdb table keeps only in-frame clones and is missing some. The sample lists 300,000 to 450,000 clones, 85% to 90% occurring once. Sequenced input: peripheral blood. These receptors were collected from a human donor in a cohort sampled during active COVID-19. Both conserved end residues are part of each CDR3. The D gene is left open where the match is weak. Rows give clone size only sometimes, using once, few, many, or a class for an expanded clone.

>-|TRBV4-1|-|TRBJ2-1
CASSQDTGSYNEQFF
TGCGCCAGCAGCCAAGACACAGGGTCCTACAATGAGCAGTTCTTC
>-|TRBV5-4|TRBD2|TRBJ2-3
CASSLGGGLAETSDTQYF
TGTGCCAGCAGCTTGGGTGGAGGACTAGCGGAGACTTCGGATACGCAGTATTTT
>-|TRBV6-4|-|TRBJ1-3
CASSDAMARGINYSPSSGNTIYF
TGTGCCAGCAGTGACGCGATGGCCAGGGGAATAAACTACTCCCCGAGCTCTGGAAACACCATATATTTT
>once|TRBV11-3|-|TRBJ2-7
CASSLGLGTGSYEQYF
TGTGCCAGCAGCTTAGGGCTTGGTACAGGAAGTTACGAGCAGTACTTC
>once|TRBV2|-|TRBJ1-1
CASSESAEAFF
TGTGCCAGCAGTGAGAGTGCTGAAGCTTTCTTT
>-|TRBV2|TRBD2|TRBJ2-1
CASSSLTSGVYNEQFF
TGTGCCAGCAGTTCCCTCACTAGCGGGGTCTACAATGAGCAGTTCTTC
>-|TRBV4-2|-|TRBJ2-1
CASSLARNEQFF
TGTGCCAGCAGCCTTGCCCGGAATGAGCAGTTCTTC
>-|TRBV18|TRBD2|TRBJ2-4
CASSPGLAGGPGQNIQYF
TGTGCCAGCTCACCAGGGCTAGCGGGGGGGCCCGGACAAAACATTCAGTACTTC
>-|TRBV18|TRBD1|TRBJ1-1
CASSPRPGQGNTEAFF
TGTGCCAGCTCACCACGTCCGGGACAGGGGAACACTGAAGCTTTCTTT
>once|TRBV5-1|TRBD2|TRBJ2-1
CASSLGGGGMNNEQFF
TGCGCCAGCAGCTTGGGCGGCGGGGGGATGAATAATGAGCAGTTCTTC
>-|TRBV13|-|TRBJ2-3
CASSANTDTQYF
TGTGCCAGCAGCGCTAACACAGATACGCAGTATTTT
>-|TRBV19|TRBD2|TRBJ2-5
CASRRTSGRAGETQYF
TGTGCCAGTAGGAGGACTAGCGGGAGGGCCGGGGAGACCCAGTACTTC
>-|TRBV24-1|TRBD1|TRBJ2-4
CATQGQGAGSNIQYF
TGTGCCACCCAAGGACAGGGGGCCGGGTCGAACATTCAGTACTTC
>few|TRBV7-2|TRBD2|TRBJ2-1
CASSYASGALNEQFF
TGTGCCAGCAGCTACGCTAGCGGGGCTCTAAATGAGCAGTTCTTC
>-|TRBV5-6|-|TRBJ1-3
CASSFQSPSGNTIYF
TGTGCCAGCAGCTTTCAAAGCCCCTCTGGAAACACCATATATTTT
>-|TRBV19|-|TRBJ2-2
CASIGGRERISGELFF
TGTGCCAGTATCGGGGGGCGGGAGAGGATATCCGGGGAGCTGTTTTTT
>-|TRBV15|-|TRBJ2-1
CATTGEFSYNEQFF
TGTGCAACCACGGGGGAATTCTCCTACAATGAGCAGTTCTTC
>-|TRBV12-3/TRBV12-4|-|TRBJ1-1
CASSFGTAEAFF
TGTGCCAGCAGTTTCGGTACCGCAGAAGCTTTCTTT
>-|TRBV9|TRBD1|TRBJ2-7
CASSFDRDSDYEQYF
TGTGCCAGCAGCTTTGACCGGGACAGCGACTACGAGCAGTACTTC
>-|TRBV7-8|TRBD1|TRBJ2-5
CASSSGTGMWETQYF
TGTGCCAGCAGCTCTGGGACAGGAATGTGGGAGACCCAGTACTTC
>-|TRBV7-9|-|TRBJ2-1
CASSQGGGEQFF
TGTGCCAGCAGCCAGGGGGGCGGAGAGCAGTTCTTC
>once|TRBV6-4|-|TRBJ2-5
CASNFGQARQKETQYF
TGTGCCAGCAATTTTGGTCAAGCTCGACAGAAAGAGACCCAGTACTTC
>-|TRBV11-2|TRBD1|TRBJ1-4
CASSPRQGAFEKLFF
TGTGCCAGCAGCCCCCGACAGGGGGCGTTTGAAAAACTGTTTTTT
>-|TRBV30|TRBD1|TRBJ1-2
CAWSMGQRNGYTF
TGTGCCTGGAGTATGGGACAGAGGAACGGCTACACCTTC
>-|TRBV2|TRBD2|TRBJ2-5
CASSETPPTSPQETQYF
TGTGCCAGCAGTGAAACCCCTCCGACTAGCCCGCAAGAGACCCAGTACTTC
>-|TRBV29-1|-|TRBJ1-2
CSGVQGIYGYTF
TGCAGCGGGGTACAGGGAATCTATGGCTACACCTTC
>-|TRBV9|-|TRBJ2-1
CASSADNEQFF
TGTGCCAGCAGCGCGGACAATGAGCAGTTCTTC
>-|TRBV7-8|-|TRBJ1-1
CASSRTENTEAFF
TGTGCCAGCAGCCGGACAGAGAACACTGAAGCTTTCTTT
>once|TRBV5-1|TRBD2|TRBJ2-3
CASSEGLAADTQYF
TGCGCCAGCAGCGAGGGACTAGCGGCAGATACGCAGTATTTT
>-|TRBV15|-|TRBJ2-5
CATSRDGVQETQYF
TGTGCCACCAGCAGAGACGGGGTCCAAGAGACCCAGTACTTC
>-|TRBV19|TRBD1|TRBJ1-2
CASSSGQGPSGYTF
TGTGCCAGTAGTAGTGGACAGGGGCCCTCCGGCTACACCTTC
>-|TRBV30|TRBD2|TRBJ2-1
CAWSGFWTSGNEQFF
TGTGCCTGGAGTGGATTTTGGACTAGCGGCAATGAGCAGTTCTTC
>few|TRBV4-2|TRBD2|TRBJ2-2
CASSQDLIAGGGTGELFF
TGTGCCAGCAGCCAAGATCTGATAGCGGGAGGTGGAACCGGGGAGCTGTTTTTT
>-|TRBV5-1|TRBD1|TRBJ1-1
CASSLVGGQGADAFF
TGCGCCAGCAGCTTGGTTGGGGGACAGGGGGCCGATGCTTTCTTT
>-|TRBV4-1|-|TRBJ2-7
CASSRPGLQGFGISYEQYF
TGCGCCAGCAGCCGCCCCGGGCTCCAGGGGTTTGGAATTTCCTACGAGCAGTACTTC
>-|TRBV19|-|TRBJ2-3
CASSAPVGADTQYF
TGTGCCAGTAGTGCCCCGGTCGGGGCAGATACGCAGTATTTT
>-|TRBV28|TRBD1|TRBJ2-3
CASRGAGTGSDTQYF
TGTGCCAGCCGGGGGGCCGGGACAGGGTCAGATACGCAGTATTTT
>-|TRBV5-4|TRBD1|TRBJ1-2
CASSLGDRELHGYTF
TGTGCCAGCAGCTTGGGGGACAGGGAGTTGCATGGCTACACCTTC
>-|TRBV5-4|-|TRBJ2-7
CASSFGAGVYEQYF
TGTGCCAGCAGCTTTGGGGCTGGAGTCTACGAGCAGTACTTC
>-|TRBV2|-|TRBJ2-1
CASSVTRGNEQFF
TGTGCCAGCAGTGTTACTAGAGGCAATGAGCAGTTCTTC
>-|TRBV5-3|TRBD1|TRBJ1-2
CARSLVQGQGGYGYTF
TGTGCCAGAAGCTTGGTACAGGGGCAGGGGGGCTATGGCTACACCTTC
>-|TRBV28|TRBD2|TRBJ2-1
CASSPGTSGTYNEQFF
TGTGCCAGCAGTCCCGGGACTAGCGGGACCTACAATGAGCAGTTCTTC
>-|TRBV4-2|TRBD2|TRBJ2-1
CASSQETWRGNNEQFF
TGTGCCAGCAGCCAAGAAACCTGGCGGGGGAACAATGAGCAGTTCTTC
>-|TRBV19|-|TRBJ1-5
CASSPQGFQPQHF
TGTGCCAGTAGTCCACAGGGTTTTCAGCCCCAGCATTTT
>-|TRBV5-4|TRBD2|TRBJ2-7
CASSLGLAGKFDEQYF
TGTGCCAGCAGCCTCGGACTAGCGGGGAAATTTGACGAGCAGTACTTC
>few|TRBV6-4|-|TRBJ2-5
CASSDSPGAQETQYF
TGTGCCAGCAGTGACTCGCCAGGGGCACAAGAGACCCAGTACTTC
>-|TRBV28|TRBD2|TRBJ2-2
CASRGTSGFSGELFF
TGTGCCAGCCGAGGGACTAGCGGGTTTAGCGGGGAGCTGTTTTTT
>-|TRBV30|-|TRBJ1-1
CAWSVRAGHTEAFF
TGTGCCTGGAGTGTACGGGCAGGGCACACTGAAGCTTTCTTT
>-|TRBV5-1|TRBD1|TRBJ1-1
CASSLGTGLRDTEAFF
TGCGCCAGCAGCTTGGGGACAGGGTTAAGGGACACTGAAGCTTTCTTT
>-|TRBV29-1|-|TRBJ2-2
CSVGGENTGELFF
TGCAGCGTTGGGGGGGAGAACACCGGGGAGCTGTTTTTT
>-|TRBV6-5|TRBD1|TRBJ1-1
CASMRTGWNEAFF
TGTGCCAGCATGCGGACAGGGTGGAATGAAGCTTTCTTT
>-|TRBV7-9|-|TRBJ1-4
CASSLEADPGEKLFF
TGTGCCAGCAGCTTAGAGGCAGACCCGGGTGAAAAACTGTTTTTT
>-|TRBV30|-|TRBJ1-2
CAWMQGGRYGYTF
TGTGCCTGGATGCAGGGAGGGCGATATGGCTACACCTTC
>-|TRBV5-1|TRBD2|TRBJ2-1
CASSFGTSGSGGYNEQFF
TGCGCCAGCAGCTTCGGGACTAGCGGTTCTGGGGGGTACAATGAGCAGTTCTTC
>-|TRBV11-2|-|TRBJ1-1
CASSADRNTEAFF
TGTGCCAGCAGCGCGGACAGGAACACTGAAGCTTTCTTT
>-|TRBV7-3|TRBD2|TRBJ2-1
CASSLTGLAGYEQFF
TGTGCCAGCAGCTTAACAGGGCTAGCGGGCTATGAGCAGTTCTTC
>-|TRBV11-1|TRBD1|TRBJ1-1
CASSSGQGAKPEAFF
TGTGCCAGCAGCTCCGGACAGGGGGCTAAACCTGAAGCTTTCTTT
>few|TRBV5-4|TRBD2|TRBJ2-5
CASSLALAGGAGETQYF
TGTGCCAGCAGCTTGGCACTAGCGGGGGGTGCCGGAGAGACCCAGTACTTC
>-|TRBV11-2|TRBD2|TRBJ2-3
CASSSGGPRDTQYF
TGTGCCAGCAGCTCGGGGGGGCCGAGAGATACGCAGTATTTT
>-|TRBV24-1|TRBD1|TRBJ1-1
CATSDRGQTEAFF
TGTGCCACCTCCGACAGGGGGCAGACCGAAGCTTTCTTT